This T cell receptor beta chain was sequenced in a study of Graves' ophthalmopathy and Graves' hyperthyroidism. TCR beta CDR3 amplification used RNA transcripts. HTBI primers served in a first-round RT-PCR, which a second-round multiplex PCR followed. Each CDR3 protein gets one entry after TCRdb re-called the multiplex PCR reads with MiXCR. This table holds 650,000 to 900,000 distinct CDR3 sequences, roughly 40% found once. CDR3 length: 16 amino acids. Germline V gene data show CDR1 as SNHLY and CDR2 as FYNNEI. After removal of 6 bases from V and 5 bases from J, the junction contained 8 bases not matched to a gene.

This chain links TRBV2 with TRBJ2-5; 14 bases align to TRBD2. Sequencing used peripheral blood. The receptor was derived from an adult man with Graves' ophthalmopathy. CDR3 in amino acids: CASSVGTSGRYETQYF. In DNA form, the CDR3 reads TGTGCCAGCAGCGTTGGGACTAGCGGGAGATATGAGACCCAGTACTTC.